The entry below describes one T cell receptor (beta chain). This sample is part of a study of T cells in Graves' hyperthyroidism and ophthalmopathy. The CDR3 has 13 residues. The V gene lost 6 bases and the J gene lost 8 bases, with 16 bases spanning the gap. Template material for amplifying TCR beta CDR3 regions consisted of RNA transcripts. First-round RT-PCR with HTBI primers amplified the TCR CDR3 region. Each CDR3 protein is one row after TCRdb ran MiXCR on the multiplex PCR reads. The sample has some 500,000 distinct CDR3 sequences, 24% seen once. The specimen sequenced was blood. The rearrangement joins TRBV12-3 or TRBV12-4 to TRBJ1-2; D ambiguous. The receptor's source is a woman aged 25-40 years with Graves' ophthalmopathy. In DNA, the CDR3 is TGTGCCAGCAGAGTTACCGCAATCCAAGGCTACACCTTC. It encodes CASRVTAIQGYTF.